The 7 T cell receptor beta chains listed next were all sequenced from one sample in a study of regulatory T cells in long-lasting Graves disease. Arm-PCR of CDR3 regions with iRepertoire HTBI primers generated TCR beta libraries. TCRdb reprocessed the multiplex PCR reads with MiXCR, giving one entry per CDR3 protein. The table includes 550,000 to 650,000 distinct CDR3 sequences, about 16% detected once. Noted time point: newly diagnosed GD, antithyroid drugs for less than 3 months. RNA isolated from PBMCs was used to make the TCR library. This sample also appeared in a second study, on T cells in Graves' hyperthyroidism and ophthalmopathy.

Here the sequenced sample was peripheral blood mononuclear cells (PBMCs), taken at new diagnosis, from a patient treated with antithyroid drugs. The source is a man aged 18 to 30 with Graves disease.

A few counts support this clonotype. The rearrangement joins TRBV4-1 to TRBJ1-1; D uncertain. Trimming pared 5 bases from V and 1 base from J, leaving 23 bases between. Per germline, CDR1 MGHRA and CDR2 YSYEKL. The CDR3 length is 18 residues. DNA of the CDR3: TGCGCCAGCAGCGAACACAACGCAGGAAGGGTAGGGAACACTGAAGCTTTCTTT. It is translated as CASSEHNAGRVGNTEAFF.

This clonotype has just a few counts. The chain is built from TRBV6-1 and TRBJ2-1, with 10 positions matching TRBD2. CDR1 and CDR2 (germline): MNHNS, SASEGT. V lost 11 bases, J lost 7 bases, and 8 bases stayed unmatched. The length of the CDR3 is 13 residues. CDR3 in DNA: TGTGCCGCCCAACTAGCGGGAAGAAATGAGCAGTTCTTC. Translation: CAAQLAGRNEQFF.

This clonotype showed up many times. The gene calls are TRBV12-3 or TRBV12-4 and TRBJ2-1; TRBD1 might be the D (6 bases). This CDR3 region has 13 residues. Trimming shortened V by 2 bases and J by 9 bases, and 11 bases separated the two germline ends. The CDR3 region is CASSLSQGLEQFF. The CDR3 coding sequence is TGTGCCAGCAGTTTATCACAGGGTCTTGAGCAGTTCTTC.

This clonotype was detected ten times or more. The chain recombines TRBV3-1 with TRBJ2-7; D gene unclear. V lost 3 bases, J lost 0 bases, and 9 bases lay in between. The CDR3 consists of 14 residues. CDR1 and CDR2 (germline): LGHDT, YNNKEL (reference sequence). The chain's CDR3 is CASSHGGYSYEQYF. DNA for the CDR3: TGTGCCAGCAGCCATGGTGGCTACTCCTACGAGCAGTACTTC.

Concerning this clonotype: The junction departs from germline at one end; a sequencing error may be responsible. The chain has TRBV12-3 or TRBV12-4 and TRBJ2-7; D might be TRBD1 (6 bases). The CDR3 is 22 residues long. The CDR3 DNA follows: TGTGCCAGCAGTTTAGGGCCGCCCCTTTCGTCGCAGGGGCCCCGAATCTCCTACGGGCAGTACTTC. This gives the protein CASSLGPPLSSQGPRISYGQYF.

This clonotype was observed a handful of times. The gene calls are TRBV6-1 and TRBJ2-2; 10 positions agree with TRBD2. This CDR3 has 18 residues. V lost 7 bases and J lost 8; bases outside the gene matches: 19. In germline, CDR1 is MNHNS, CDR2 SASEGT. The CDR3 reads CASTRGASGRSYRGELFF. CDR3 DNA sequence: TGTGCCAGCACCCGCGGGGCTAGCGGGAGAAGTTATAGGGGGGAGCTGTTTTTT.

The chain is built from TRBV25-1 and TRBJ1-1, with 7 bases that match TRBD1. Germline CDR1 reads MGHDK; CDR2 reads SYGVNS. The J segment lost 11 bases and the V segment lost 2 bases, leaving 5 bases of the junction unmatched. The CDR3 covers 12 residues. CDR3 coding DNA: TGTGCCAGCAGTGAAGAGGGCAGGGGGGCTTTCTTT. Amino acid sequence: CASSEEGRGAFF. The full variable domain, its missing parts supplied by reference TRBV25-1 and TRBJ1-1, is EADIYQTPRYLVIGTGKKITLECSQTMGHDKMYWYQQDPGMELHLIHYSYGVNSTEKGDLSSESTVSRIRTEHFPLTLESARPSHTSQYLCASSEEGRGAFFGQGTRLTVV.